This is a list of T cell receptor beta chains from one sample in a study of shared clonotypes between healthy human individuals. Profiling relied on immunoSEQ multiplex PCR, and the TCRdb table lists in-frame clones only, not all of them. The sample holds roughly 1 million clones, approximately 80% seen once. The sequenced material came from memory CD4+ T cells from PBMCs. These receptors were taken from a man younger than 35 in good health. Some clones in this sample may be carry-over from other donors' samples. The CDR3 runs from the conserved cysteine through the conserved F or W. D genes are given only for firm matches. Part of the rows lack a size; the others show once, few, many or a class for expanded clones.

v_gene	d_gene	abundance	j_gene	CDR3nt	CDR3aa
TRBV27	TRBD2	-	TRBJ2-1	TGTGCCAGCAGTTTGCTAGCGGGAGGAAAAAATGAGCAGTTCTTC	CASSLLAGGKNEQFF
TRBV27	-	-	TRBJ1-2	TGTGCCAGCAGTACGACGAGCCGGTATGGCTACACCTTC	CASSTTSRYGYTF
TRBV2	-	-	TRBJ1-2	TGTGCCAGCAGGGGAAACAGGTATAACTATGGCTACACCTTC	CASRGNRYNYGYTF
TRBV7-7	-	-	TRBJ2-7	TGTGCCAGCAGCTTAGACCGGGGAGCCGAGCAGTACTTC	CASSLDRGAEQYF
TRBV5-1	-	once	TRBJ1-3	TGCGCCAGCAGCCCCCAGGGGTTCTCTGGAAACACCATATATTTT	CASSPQGFSGNTIYF
TRBV28	-	-	TRBJ1-3	TGTGCCAGCACCCCCTGGGCAGTTGGAAACACCATATATTTT	CASTPWAVGNTIYF
TRBV7-2	-	-	TRBJ2-7	TGTGCCAGCAGCTTTCGTGGCGGGTCACACTACGAGCAGTACTTC	CASSFRGGSHYEQYF
TRBV4-1	TRBD1	-	TRBJ2-7	TGCGCCAGCAGCCCAGCCGTCAGGGACAGCAACTACGAGCAGTACTTC	CASSPAVRDSNYEQYF
TRBV10-3	-	many	TRBJ2-7	TGTGCCATCAGTGATGGCAGGCGGGGGCAGTACTTC	CAISDGRRGQYF
TRBV7-9	-	-	TRBJ2-1	TGTGCCAGCACCACAGGGAATGAGCAGTTCTTC	CASTTGNEQFF
TRBV28	TRBD2	-	TRBJ2-7	TGTGCCAGCAGTTCGAAAACTAGGACTAGCGGAGTCCGCTACGAGCAGTACTTC	CASSSKTRTSGVRYEQYF
TRBV7-9	-	few	TRBJ2-3	TGTGCCAGCAGCTACCTCCTAGGGGATACGCAGTATTTT	CASSYLLGDTQYF
TRBV29-1	-	-	TRBJ2-3	TGCAGCGTCGAGCCCCCCGGGGGCCCAGATACGCAGTATTTT	CSVEPPGGPDTQYF
TRBV6-5	-	-	TRBJ2-1	TGTGCCAGCAGTTATTCTGAGCTTTCCCATGAGCAGTTCTTC	CASSYSELSHEQFF
TRBV7-9	TRBD2	-	TRBJ2-2	TGTGCCAGCAGCTTAGCGCCTAGCGGGACCGGGGAGCTGTTTTTT	CASSLAPSGTGELFF
TRBV7-2	-	-	TRBJ2-2	TGTGCCAGCAGCTCCACCTTCGTCTTAGGGGAGCTGTTTTTT	CASSSTFVLGELFF
TRBV5-3	TRBD1	-	TRBJ2-3	TGTGCCAGAAGCCAGACAGGGGTCGACACAGATACGCAGTATTTT	CARSQTGVDTDTQYF
TRBV7-2	-	-	TRBJ2-1	TGTGCCAGCAGCTTATTGGGGCGGGTGGATGAGCAGTTCTTC	CASSLLGRVDEQFF
TRBV2	TRBD2	once	TRBJ2-5	TGTGCGTACGCGGGACTAGTCTCGGAGACCCAGTACTTC	CAYAGLVSETQYF
TRBV28	-	-	TRBJ1-6	TGTGCCAGCAGTTTGACAAGGGCAGGCTATAATTCACCCCTCCACTTT	CASSLTRAGYNSPLHF
TRBV30	TRBD1	-	TRBJ1-1	TGTGCCTGGAGTGTTTTCGGGCAGGGGGCAAAAACTGAAGCTTTCTTT	CAWSVFGQGAKTEAFF
TRBV6-1	-	once	TRBJ1-2	TGTGCCAGCGGAAACAACTTCGGTGGCTACACCTTC	CASGNNFGGYTF
TRBV7-2	-	-	TRBJ2-5	TGTGCCAGCAGCCCGCAAGGCGGCGGGAAGACCCAGTACTTC	CASSPQGGGKTQYF
TRBV9	TRBD1	-	TRBJ2-1	TGTGCCAGCAGCGTCTCCGGGACAGGGCCCAATGAGCAGTTCTTC	CASSVSGTGPNEQFF
TRBV30	-	-	TRBJ1-5	TGTGCCTGGAGTCTCCAGGGAACGGGTCAGCCCCAGCATTTT	CAWSLQGTGQPQHF
TRBV28	-	many	TRBJ1-5	TGTGCCTACGAGGACAGCCTTCTGGAGGATAGCAATCAGCCCCAGCATTTT	CAYEDSLLEDSNQPQHF
TRBV15	-	-	TRBJ2-7	TGTGCCACCAGCAGAGGTGGGACAACTCCCTACGAGCAGTACTTC	CATSRGGTTPYEQYF
TRBV10-3	-	-	TRBJ1-4	TGTGCCATCAGCCAGACAGACCTAAATGAAAAACTGTTTTTT	CAISQTDLNEKLFF
TRBV4-1	-	-	TRBJ2-1	TGCGCCAGCAGCCAAGCAGACCGAAGCTCCTACAATGAGCAGTTCTTC	CASSQADRSSYNEQFF
TRBV6-1	-	-	TRBJ1-1	TGTGCCAGCAGTGAAGATCCCCATGTTGACACTGAAGCTTTCTTT	CASSEDPHVDTEAFF
TRBV7-9	-	-	TRBJ2-5	TGTGCCACGGGTTCAGGCGAAGAGACCCAGTACTTC	CATGSGEETQYF
TRBV5-6	TRBD1	-	TRBJ1-1	TGTGCCAGCAGCTTCAGACAGGGTAACACTGAAGCTTTCTTT	CASSFRQGNTEAFF
TRBV6-5	TRBD1	-	TRBJ2-1	TGTGCCAGCAGTTACTCGGGACAGGGAAACAATGAGCAGTTCTTC	CASSYSGQGNNEQFF
TRBV20-1	-	-	TRBJ2-1	TGCAGTGTCGCGAATAATGAGCAGTTCTTC	CSVANNEQFF
TRBV6-1	TRBD1	-	TRBJ1-1	TGTGCCAGCAGGGACAGGGGGTTTCGCACTGAAGCTTTCTTT	CASRDRGFRTEAFF
TRBV6-1	TRBD1	-	TRBJ2-3	TGTGCCAGCAGCATCCGGACAGGGAACACAGATACGCAGTATTTT	CASSIRTGNTDTQYF
TRBV4-2	-	-	TRBJ1-4	TGTGCCAGCAGCCAAGGGGGACTGGGTGAAAAACTGTTTTTT	CASSQGGLGEKLFF
TRBV6-6	TRBD2	few	TRBJ2-1	TGTGCCAGCAGCCACGGACTAGCGGGAGTGGTTGAGCAGTTCTTC	CASSHGLAGVVEQFF
TRBV5-1	-	few	TRBJ2-3	TGCGCCAGCAGCTTGAGTCCGAGGGGCACAGATACGCAGTATTTT	CASSLSPRGTDTQYF